The rows below give T cell receptor beta chains drawn from one sample of a study of blood T cell repertoires in COVID-19. The table came from immunoSEQ multiplex PCR; TCRdb's copy has only in-frame clones and leaves some out. The sample holds some 270,000 clones; around 85% are singletons and the top ten take around 9.8%. Sequencing was carried out using PBMCs or T cells enriched from blood (not recorded which). These receptors were obtained from a woman aged 50 to 60 with acute COVID-19. CDR3s include the opening cysteine and the closing phenylalanine or tryptophan. The order of the fields is V gene, clone size, J gene, D gene, CDR3 DNA, CDR3 protein. A D gene is named only where the DNA matches it firmly. The size field is filled for only some rows; it gives once, few, many or a size class.

TRBV11-3	NA	TRBJ2-7	TRBD1	TGTGCCAGCAGCCTAGCCGGGACAGGGGGGTCCTACGAGCAGTACTTC	CASSLAGTGGSYEQYF
TRBV2	NA	TRBJ2-1	TRBD2	TGTGCCAGCAGTGAACAACTAGCGGGCTACAATGAGCAGTTCTTC	CASSEQLAGYNEQFF
TRBV18	NA	TRBJ2-7	TRBD1	TGTGCCAGCTCACCAGGGACAGGTCGGGGCGAGCAGTACTTC	CASSPGTGRGEQYF
TRBV28	NA	TRBJ1-1	TRBD1	TGTGCCAGCAGTTTATACAGGGGTCGTACTGAAGCTTTCTTT	CASSLYRGRTEAFF
TRBV7-2	NA	TRBJ2-5	TRBD2	TGTGCCAGCAGCTCTAGCGGGGGGGCTCTAGAGACCCAGTACTTC	CASSSSGGALETQYF
TRBV18	NA	TRBJ2-5	TRBD1	TGTGCCAGCTCACCTGACAGGGGCCAAGAGACCCAGTACTTC	CASSPDRGQETQYF
TRBV6-2/TRBV6-3	NA	TRBJ1-2	NA	TGTGCCAGCAGTTACCCGCCCGGGGGATTCTATGGCTACACCTTC	CASSYPPGGFYGYTF
TRBV13	NA	TRBJ2-3	NA	TGTGCCAGCAGCTTAGCCGGGGGAAGCACAGATACGCAGTATTTT	CASSLAGGSTDTQYF
TRBV5-5	few	TRBJ2-2	TRBD1	TGTGCCAGCAGCTCTGGACAGGGGGTAGCCGGGGAGCTGTTTTTT	CASSSGQGVAGELFF
TRBV2	NA	TRBJ1-2	NA	TGTGCCAGCAGAGCGGGGAGGGAGGCCAATGGCTACACCTTC	CASRAGREANGYTF
TRBV3-1/TRBV3-2	NA	TRBJ1-5	NA	TGTGCCAGCAGCTCCCACAGCGGCGGCAATCAGCCCCAGCATTTT	CASSSHSGGNQPQHF
TRBV28	NA	TRBJ1-6	NA	TGTGCCAGCAGTCCTCAGGGGCAGGGAAATTCACCCCTCCACTTT	CASSPQGQGNSPLHF
TRBV7-2	NA	TRBJ2-3	NA	TGTGCCAGCAGCTCGCGGCGTAACACAGATACGCAGTATTTT	CASSSRRNTDTQYF
TRBV29-1	NA	TRBJ2-7	NA	TGCAGCGTTGCTGGCACAGCCTACGAGCAGTACTTC	CSVAGTAYEQYF
TRBV2	NA	TRBJ1-3	NA	TGTGCCAGCAGTGAGTTGAGCTCTGGAAACACCATATATTTT	CASSELSSGNTIYF
TRBV9	NA	TRBJ1-1	NA	TGTGCCAGCAGCGTAGTATCTCCGGGTGAAGCTTTCTTT	CASSVVSPGEAFF
TRBV10-3	once	TRBJ1-3	NA	TGTGCCATCAGTGATAAGGAGACTGGAAACACCATATATTTT	CAISDKETGNTIYF
TRBV4-1	few	TRBJ2-2	NA	TGCGCCAGCAGCCAAGAGGCCGGGGGGAACACCGGGGAGCTGTTTTTT	CASSQEAGGNTGELFF
TRBV6-5	once	TRBJ1-6	TRBD1	TGTGCCAGCGGACAGGGGGCTGGTAATTCACCCCTCCACTTT	CASGQGAGNSPLHF
TRBV5-1	few	TRBJ2-2	NA	TGCGCCAGTGACCTGACAGGGAACACCGGGGAGCTGTTTTTT	CASDLTGNTGELFF
TRBV5-1	NA	TRBJ1-5	NA	TGCGCCAGCAGCTTGGGTACCCGGGGTCAGCCCCAGCATTTT	CASSLGTRGQPQHF
TRBV5-1	NA	TRBJ1-4	NA	TGCGCCAGCAGCTTGGCCGCTACCCAGGGTGAAAAACTGTTTTTT	CASSLAATQGEKLFF
TRBV9	once	TRBJ2-5	NA	TGTGCCAGCAGCGTAGCCCTATCCCTTGGAGGGGAGGCCCAGTACTTC	CASSVALSLGGEAQYF
TRBV12-3/TRBV12-4	NA	TRBJ1-1	NA	TGTGCCAGCGCCCTCAGGGGCGGCACTGAAGCTTTCTTT	CASALRGGTEAFF
TRBV5-1	NA	TRBJ2-5	TRBD2	TGCGCCAGCAGCTTGGTACTAGCGGGACAAGAGACCCAGTACTTC	CASSLVLAGQETQYF
TRBV14	NA	TRBJ2-7	NA	TGTGCCAGCAGCCAAGATATCGGGGGAGCCTACGAGCAGTACTTC	CASSQDIGGAYEQYF
TRBV7-8	NA	TRBJ1-1	NA	TGTGCCAGCAGCTTCGGATTTGGGCAAATTACTGAAGCTTTCTTT	CASSFGFGQITEAFF
TRBV25-1	few	TRBJ1-5	NA	TGTGCCAGCAGCGAGGGGTCAGGGGATCAGCCCCAGCATTTT	CASSEGSGDQPQHF
TRBV12-3/TRBV12-4	NA	TRBJ2-2	NA	TGTGCCAGCATTCTTATTGGGGAGCTGTTTTTT	CASILIGELFF
TRBV7-6	once	TRBJ1-5	NA	TGTGCCAGCAGCTTAGCAGCCAGGGGCCCAAATCAGCCCCAGCATTTT	CASSLAARGPNQPQHF
TRBV10-3	NA	TRBJ2-1	NA	TGTGCCACTTTGGGAGTCGAGGGTGAGCAGTTCTTC	CATLGVEGEQFF
TRBV7-2	NA	TRBJ2-7	NA	TGTGCCAGCAGCTTAGCCGAGGGTGGGCGGTACGAGCAGTACTTC	CASSLAEGGRYEQYF
TRBV18	NA	TRBJ1-2	NA	TGTGCCAGCTCACCACCGAACTCTGGCTACACCTTC	CASSPPNSGYTF
TRBV19	NA	TRBJ2-1	NA	TGTGCCAGTAGTCTCCTCGGTAGCGGCGTACACAACAATGAGCAGTTCTTC	CASSLLGSGVHNNEQFF
TRBV2	once	TRBJ1-6	NA	TGTGCCAGCAGTGATAGCACAGGCTATAATTCACCCCTCCACTTT	CASSDSTGYNSPLHF
TRBV19	NA	TRBJ1-5	NA	TGTGCCAGTACCCAACAGGTTAGGGGTCAGCCCCAGCATTTT	CASTQQVRGQPQHF
TRBV7-9	NA	TRBJ2-5	TRBD2	TGTGCCAGCAGCCCCGCGCAGCGGGGGGGCCTCAAGGGAGAGACCCAGTACTTC	CASSPAQRGGLKGETQYF
TRBV5-1	NA	TRBJ1-1	NA	TGCGCCAGCAGCTTGAGTGGCAGGATGAACACTGAAGCTTTCTTT	CASSLSGRMNTEAFF
TRBV30	NA	TRBJ1-1	NA	TGTGCCTGGAGTGTAAACAGCCAGGCCACTGAAGCTTTCTTT	CAWSVNSQATEAFF
TRBV5-1	NA	TRBJ2-1	NA	TGCGCCAGTAGAAGGGACAATGATGAGCAGTTCTTC	CASRRDNDEQFF
TRBV6-5	NA	TRBJ1-2	TRBD1	TGTGCCAGCAGATGGACAGGGTCCTATGGCTACACCTTC	CASRWTGSYGYTF
TRBV27	NA	TRBJ1-4	NA	TGTGCCAGCGGGCAGGGTTACCCGTTTGCAACTAATGAAAAACTGTTTTTT	CASGQGYPFATNEKLFF
TRBV2	few	TRBJ2-5	TRBD2	TGTGCCAGCAGGGCCACTAGCGGGGTGGGGGAGACCCAGTACTTC	CASRATSGVGETQYF
TRBV12-5	NA	TRBJ1-3	NA	TGTGCTAGTGAACAGGGTGCGGGCTCTGGAAACACCATATATTTT	CASEQGAGSGNTIYF
TRBV10-3	NA	TRBJ1-2	NA	TGTGCCATCAGGCTTACGGGGGACTATGGCTACACCTTC	CAIRLTGDYGYTF
TRBV7-2	NA	TRBJ1-1	NA	TGTGCCAGCAGCCCACTTGTTTCGAACACTGAAGCTTTCTTT	CASSPLVSNTEAFF
TRBV18	NA	TRBJ1-1	TRBD1	TGTGCCAGCTCACGTCAGGGGGGGAACACTGAAGCTTTCTTT	CASSRQGGNTEAFF
TRBV3-1/TRBV3-2	few	TRBJ1-2	TRBD1	TGTGCCAGCAGCCGACGTTCGGGACAGGGGGGCTATGGCTACACCTTC	CASSRRSGQGGYGYTF
TRBV7-8	NA	TRBJ2-7	TRBD2	TGTGCCAGCAGCTCTTACGGGAGGTCAGACGTTACACCTTACGAGCAGTACTTC	CASSSYGRSDVTPYEQYF
TRBV5-1	NA	TRBJ1-2	NA	TGCGCCAGCAGCTTAGAGGGTTTACATGGCTACACCTTC	CASSLEGLHGYTF
TRBV4-3	NA	TRBJ1-2	TRBD1	TGCGCCAGCAGCCAAGACCGACAGGGGGTCAGCTATGGCTACACCTTC	CASSQDRQGVSYGYTF
TRBV7-2	NA	TRBJ1-5	TRBD1	TGTGCCAGCAGTTCCACAGGGGGAAGCAATCAGCCCCAGCATTTT	CASSSTGGSNQPQHF